What follows is one T cell receptor (beta chain) and its context. In the study's own analysis: Cell counts per sample came from amplifying reference gene primers. Produced via immunoSEQ multiplex PCR; TCRdb's table is partial and in-frame only. The V and J calls and clone size were taken over from that table, and D and trimming were inferred from the DNA. The table has a few hundred thousand clones, about 85% seen once. This sample stems from a study of blood T cell repertoires in COVID-19. The sequence derives from a human donor with COVID-19, enrolled during active disease. The donor label of this sample is uncertain. The sequencing sample was made of peripheral blood.

The CDR3 spells CATPGQGADTQYF. The CDR3 bases are TGTGCCACCCCGGGACAGGGTGCAGATACGCAGTATTTT. V and J are TRBV6-5 and TRBJ2-3, with TRBD1 identical over 9 bases. The CDR3 runs 13 residues. Germline V gene sequence: CDR1 MNHEY, CDR2 SVGAGI. Trimming took 10 bases from V and 4 from J; bases not matched to a gene: 6.